This T cell receptor (beta chain) was captured in a study of T cell changes during pregnancy in multiple sclerosis. This clone has a single count. The V gene's germline CDR1 is GTSNPN and CDR2 SVGIG (reference sequence). V gave up 3 bases and J gave up 5 bases, with 14 bases separating them. This CDR3 is built from 13 residues. Here immunoSEQ multiplex PCR was the method, and the copy in TCRdb shows in-frame clones only, minus some. This sample has about 59,000 clones, with less than 95% found just once. The sequence came from a female donor with multiple sclerosis, enrolled in a pregnancy study. V is TRBV30 and J is TRBJ2-7; D may be TRBD1 (8 bases). The sample was CD8+ T cells from peripheral blood mononuclear cells, taken after pregnancy. CDR3 amino acids: CAWSRTGRDEQYF. For the CDR3, the DNA is TGTGCCTGGAGCCGGACAGGGAGGGACGAGCAGTACTTC. Combining the CDR3 with reference TRBV30 and TRBJ2-7 gives the whole variable domain SQTIHQWPATLVQPVGSPLSLECTVEGTSNPNLYWYRQAAGRGLQLLFYSVGIGQISSEVPQNLSASRPQDRQFILSSKKLLLSDSGFYLCAWSRTGRDEQYFGPGTRLTVT.